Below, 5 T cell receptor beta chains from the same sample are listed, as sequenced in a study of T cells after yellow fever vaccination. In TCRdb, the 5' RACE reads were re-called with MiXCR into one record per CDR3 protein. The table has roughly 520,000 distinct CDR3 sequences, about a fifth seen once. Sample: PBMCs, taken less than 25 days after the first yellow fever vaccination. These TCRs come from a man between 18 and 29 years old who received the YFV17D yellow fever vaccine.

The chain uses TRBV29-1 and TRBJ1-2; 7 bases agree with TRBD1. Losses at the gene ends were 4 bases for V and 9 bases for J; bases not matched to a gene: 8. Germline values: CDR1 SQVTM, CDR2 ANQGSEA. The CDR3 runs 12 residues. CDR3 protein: CSVAPGTESYTF. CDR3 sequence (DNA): TGCAGCGTTGCCCCCGGGACAGAAAGCTACACCTTC. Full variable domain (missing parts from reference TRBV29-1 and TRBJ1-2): SAVISQKPSRDICQRGTSLTIQCQVDSQVTMMFWYRQQPGQSLTLIATANQGSEATYESGFVIDKFPISRPNLTFSTLTVSNMSPEDSSIYLCSVAPGTESYTFGSGTRLTVV.

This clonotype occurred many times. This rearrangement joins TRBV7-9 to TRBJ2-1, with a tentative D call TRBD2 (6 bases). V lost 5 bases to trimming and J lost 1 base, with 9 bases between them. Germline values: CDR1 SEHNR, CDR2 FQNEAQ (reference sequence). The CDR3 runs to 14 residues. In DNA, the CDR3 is TGTGCCAGCAGCGCGGGGAATTCCTACAATGAGCAGTTCTTC. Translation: CASSAGNSYNEQFF.

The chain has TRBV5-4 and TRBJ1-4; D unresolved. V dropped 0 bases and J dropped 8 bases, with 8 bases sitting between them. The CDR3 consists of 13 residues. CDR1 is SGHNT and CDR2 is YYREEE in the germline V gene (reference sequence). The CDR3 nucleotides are TGTGCCAGCAGCTTGGAGACGGGGGAAAAACTGTTTTTT. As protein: CASSLETGEKLFF. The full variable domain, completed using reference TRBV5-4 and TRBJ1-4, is ETGVTQSPTHLIKTRGQQVTLRCSSQSGHNTVSWYQQALGQGPQFIFQYYREEENGRGNFPPRFSGLQFPNYSSELNVNALELDDSALYLCASSLETGEKLFFGSGTQLSVL.

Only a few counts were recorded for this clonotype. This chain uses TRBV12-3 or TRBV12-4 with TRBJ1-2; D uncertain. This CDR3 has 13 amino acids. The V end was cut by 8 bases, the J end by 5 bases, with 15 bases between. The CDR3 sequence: CASRKLGIYGYTF. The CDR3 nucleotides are TGTGCCAGCCGTAAACTAGGGATATATGGCTACACCTTC.

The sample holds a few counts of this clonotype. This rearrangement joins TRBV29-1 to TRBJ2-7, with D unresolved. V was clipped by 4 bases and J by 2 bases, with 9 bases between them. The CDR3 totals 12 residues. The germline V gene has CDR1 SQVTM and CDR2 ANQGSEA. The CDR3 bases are TGCAGCGTTGTCTTAGCAACCTACGAGCAGTACTTC. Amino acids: CSVVLATYEQYF.